What follows is one TCR beta chain and its context. This CDR3 is 14 amino acids long. V was clipped by 7 bases and J by 2 bases, with 15 bases between them. TCRdb re-called the RT-PCR reads through MiXCR, storing one row per CDR3 protein. The sample lists some 500,000 distinct CDR3 sequences; roughly 23% were seen once. The sample belongs to a study of response to subunit inactivated influenza vaccine. The receptor was derived from a man aged 50 to 59 who received an inactivated influenza vaccine. The specimen comprised CD4+ T cells sorted from PBMCs, sampled 5 days after vaccination. V gene TRBV12-3 or TRBV12-4 combines with J gene TRBJ2-7; D ambiguous. CDR3 loop: CASTLRPGPYEQYF. CDR3 nucleotides: TGTGCCAGCACCCTACGTCCAGGCCCCTACGAGCAGTACTTC.